This T cell receptor (beta chain) appears in the sequencing data of a study of blood T cell repertoires in COVID-19. Study-level information: Samples came from the United States, Italy and Spain, spanning acute and convalescent COVID-19.

V was trimmed by 0 bases and J by 4 bases, leaving 11 bases between them. The CDR3 extends over 14 amino acids. In germline, CDR1 is GTSNPN, CDR2 SVGIG (reference sequence). Under the authors' procedure: Amplifying reference gene primers gave estimates of nucleated cell counts. This table comes from immunoSEQ multiplex PCR, and its TCRdb copy is limited to in-frame clones, with some not included. V, J and clone size reflect that table, while D and trimming were determined from the DNA. The sample consists of fewer than 400,000 clones, about 83% of them appearing once. The receptor's source is a man aged 25 to 40 with active or convalescent COVID-19. The source material was peripheral blood. J is TRBJ2-3 and V is TRBV30, with D possibly matching TRBD2 (6 bases). The CDR3: CAWSVGREADTQYF. The CDR3 bases are TGTGCCTGGAGTGTAGGCAGGGAGGCAGATACGCAGTATTTT. Combining the CDR3 with reference TRBV30 and TRBJ2-3 gives the whole variable domain SQTIHQWPATLVQPVGSPLSLECTVEGTSNPNLYWYRQAAGRGLQLLFYSVGIGQISSEVPQNLSASRPQDRQFILSSKKLLLSDSGFYLCAWSVGREADTQYFGPGTRLTVL.